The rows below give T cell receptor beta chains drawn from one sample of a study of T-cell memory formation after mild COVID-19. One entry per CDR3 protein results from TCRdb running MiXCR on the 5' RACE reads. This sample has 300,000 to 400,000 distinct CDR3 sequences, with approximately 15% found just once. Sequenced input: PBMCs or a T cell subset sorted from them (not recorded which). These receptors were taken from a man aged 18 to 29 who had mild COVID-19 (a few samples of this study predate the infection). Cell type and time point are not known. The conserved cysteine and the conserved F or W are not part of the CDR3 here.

CDR3aa: ASSSAGRSTDTQY
j_gene: TRBJ2-3
v_gene: TRBV5-1

CDR3aa: ASSLRTSGGANEQF
j_gene: TRBJ2-1
v_gene: TRBV4-1

CDR3aa: ASSLAGPETQY
j_gene: TRBJ2-5
v_gene: TRBV5-1

CDR3aa: ASSFGLSMGTGELF
j_gene: TRBJ2-2
v_gene: TRBV28

CDR3aa: ASSRTGPDGYT
j_gene: TRBJ1-2
v_gene: TRBV18

CDR3aa: SCRPTDTQY
j_gene: TRBJ2-3
v_gene: TRBV20-1

CDR3aa: ASSPTGQGAFEAF
j_gene: TRBJ1-1
v_gene: TRBV7-9

CDR3aa: ASSSSGTGAYGYT
j_gene: TRBJ1-2
v_gene: TRBV11-2

CDR3aa: ASSRVIMGVVETQY
j_gene: TRBJ2-5
v_gene: TRBV4-3

CDR3aa: ASSILDRGLNTEAF
j_gene: TRBJ1-1
v_gene: TRBV21-1

CDR3aa: ASSLLAGETETQY
j_gene: TRBJ2-5
v_gene: TRBV28

CDR3aa: ASSPRRAGLNTEAF
j_gene: TRBJ1-1
v_gene: TRBV3-1